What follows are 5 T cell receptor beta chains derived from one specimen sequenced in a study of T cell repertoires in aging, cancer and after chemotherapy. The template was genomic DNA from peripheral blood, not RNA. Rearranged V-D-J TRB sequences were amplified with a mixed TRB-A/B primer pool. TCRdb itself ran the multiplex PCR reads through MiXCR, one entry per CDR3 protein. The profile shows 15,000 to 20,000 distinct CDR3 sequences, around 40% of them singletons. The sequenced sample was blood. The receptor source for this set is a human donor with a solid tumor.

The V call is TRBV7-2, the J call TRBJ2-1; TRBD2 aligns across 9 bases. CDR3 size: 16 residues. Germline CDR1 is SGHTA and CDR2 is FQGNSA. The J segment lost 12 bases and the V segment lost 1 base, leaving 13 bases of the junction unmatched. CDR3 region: CASSLVSGLAAAVQFF. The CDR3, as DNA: TGTGCCAGCAGCTTAGTTTCGGGACTAGCAGCAGCAGTGCAGTTCTTC. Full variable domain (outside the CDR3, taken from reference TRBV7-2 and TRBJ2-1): GAGVSQSPSNKVTEKGKDVELRCDPISGHTALYWYRQSLGQGLEFLIYFQGNSAPDKSGLPSDRFSAERTGGSVSTLTIQRTQQEDSAVYLCASSLVSGLAAAVQFFGPGTRLTVL.

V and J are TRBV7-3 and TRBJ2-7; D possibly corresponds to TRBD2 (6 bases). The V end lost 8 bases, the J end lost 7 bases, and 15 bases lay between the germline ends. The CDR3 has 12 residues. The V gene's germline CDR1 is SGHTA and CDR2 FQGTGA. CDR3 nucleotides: TGTGCCAGCGGCCTGCTTGGGAGGGAGCAGTACTTC. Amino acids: CASGLLGREQYF.

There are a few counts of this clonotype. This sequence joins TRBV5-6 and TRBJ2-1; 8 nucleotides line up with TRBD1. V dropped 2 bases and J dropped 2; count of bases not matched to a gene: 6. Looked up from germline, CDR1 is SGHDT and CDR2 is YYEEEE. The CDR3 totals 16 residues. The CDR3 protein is CASSFPTGGAYNEQFF. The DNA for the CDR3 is TGTGCCAGCAGCTTCCCTACAGGGGGAGCCTACAATGAGCAGTTCTTC.

The CDR3 nucleotides read TGTGCCAGTAGCCCCTTAGCGGGCACAGATACGCAGTATTTT. Residues: CASSPLAGTDTQYF. This rearrangement joins TRBV19 to TRBJ2-3, with a weak D call TRBD2 (6 bases). Trimming cost V 6 bases and J 1 base, with 11 bases left between them. Germline CDR1 and CDR2: LNHDA and SQIVND (reference sequence). The CDR3 has 14 residues.

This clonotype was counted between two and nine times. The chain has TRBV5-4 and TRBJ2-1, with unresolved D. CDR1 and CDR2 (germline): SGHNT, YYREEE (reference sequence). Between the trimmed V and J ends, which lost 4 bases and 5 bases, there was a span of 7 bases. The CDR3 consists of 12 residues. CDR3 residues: CASSLTNNEQFF. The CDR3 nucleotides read TGTGCCAGCAGCCTCACTAACAATGAGCAGTTCTTC.